Each of the 22 T cell receptor beta chains below was sequenced from the same sample in a study of T cells after yellow fever vaccination. TCRdb reprocessed the 5' RACE reads via MiXCR and lists one record per CDR3 protein. The data show 500,000 to 650,000 distinct CDR3 sequences, with about 17% seen just once and roughly a sixth held by the top ten. The input for sequencing was PBMCs, taken around 5 days after the first yellow fever vaccination. These TCRs come from a man between 18 and 29 years old who received the YFV17D yellow fever vaccine.

This clonotype has at least ten counts. The chain combines TRBV6-2 or TRBV6-3 with TRBJ1-5; D is undetermined. CDR1 is MNHEY and CDR2 is SVGEGT in the germline V gene. The germline V and J ends were trimmed by 6 bases and 6 bases, with 15 bases remaining between them. This CDR3 spans 14 amino acids. CDR3 sequence reads: CASSPRGEGQPQHF. CDR3 nucleotides: TGTGCCAGCAGCCCGCGTGGGGAGGGTCAGCCCCAGCATTTT.

The chain is built from TRBV4-3 and TRBJ1-5; no clear D. The CDR3 spans 14 residues. Germline V gene data show CDR1 as LGHNA and CDR2 as YSLEER. Trimming removed 1 base at V and 5 bases at J, with 9 bases between. This chain's CDR3 is CASSQGPWDQPQHF. CDR3 DNA: TGCGCCAGCAGCCAAGGGCCCTGGGATCAGCCCCAGCATTTT.

A few counts support this clonotype. The rearrangement links TRBV25-1 to TRBJ2-2; no clear D gene. Per germline, CDR1 MGHDK and CDR2 SYGVNS. V was pared by 0 bases and J by 3 bases, with 14 bases between. The CDR3 contains 17 residues. CDR3 coding DNA: TGTGCCAGCAGTGAATACGGCGGCCATTACGACACCGGGGAGCTGTTTTTT. Amino acid sequence: CASSEYGGHYDTGELFF.

This clonotype was counted a few times. The chain carries TRBV28 and TRBJ2-2, with 10 bases lining up with TRBD2. The V gene end was trimmed by 3 bases and the J gene end by 0 bases; junction bases not matched to a gene: 13. Germline CDR1 MDHEN, CDR2 SYDVKM. The CDR3 sequence is 20 residues long. The chain's CDR3 is CASSFRSRLAGAANTGELFF. The CDR3, as DNA: TGTGCCAGCAGTTTCCGGTCGAGGCTAGCGGGGGCCGCGAACACCGGGGAGCTGTTTTTT.

This clonotype turned up a few times. The chain has TRBV20-1 and TRBJ2-3, with 13 bases aligning to TRBD2. The CDR3 totals 18 residues. V gave up 3 bases and J gave up 2 bases; unmatched junction bases: 11. The germline gives CDR1 DFQATT, CDR2 SNEGSKA (reference sequence). The CDR3 region is CSASVTSGGPPLTDTQYF. CDR3 coding DNA: TGCAGTGCTAGTGTGACTAGCGGGGGGCCACCCCTCACAGATACGCAGTATTTT.

The chain joins TRBV4-1 to TRBJ2-2; 9 bases agree with TRBD1. The CDR3 length is 17 residues. The V gene's germline CDR1 is MGHRA and CDR2 YSYEKL. Trimming at V came to 3 bases and at J to 1 base, leaving 6 bases not matched to a gene. The CDR3 DNA reads as TGCGCCAGCAGCCACCTAGGGACAGGGAGGAACACCGGGGAGCTGTTTTTT. Translation: CASSHLGTGRNTGELFF.

This clonotype was seen more than once but under ten times. V and J are TRBV29-1 and TRBJ1-6; 7 nucleotides line up with TRBD1. V shed 6 bases and J 1 base; nucleotides not matched to a gene: 9. The CDR3 covers 16 residues. CDR1 and CDR2 (germline): SQVTM, ANQGSEA. The CDR3 bases are TGCAGCGTAGACCAGGGGGTGATGTCCTATAATTCACCCCTCCACTTT. Amino acids: CSVDQGVMSYNSPLHF.

This clonotype was detected a few times. The rearrangement links TRBV5-1 to TRBJ2-7; 7 bases are shared with TRBD1. J lost 5 bases, V lost 3 bases, and 5 bases had no gene match. CDR3 size: 13 residues. Germline-derived CDR1 and CDR2 are SGHRS and YFSETQ. The CDR3 nucleotides are TGCGCCAGCAGCTATGACAGGGAAAACGAGCAGTACTTC. This encodes CASSYDRENEQYF.

This chain joins TRBV5-6 and TRBJ2-7; D remains ambiguous. Trimming stripped 2 bases from V and 6 bases from J, with 9 bases between. Looked up from germline, CDR1 is SGHDT and CDR2 is YYEEEE. This CDR3 is 12 amino acids long. This CDR3 reads CASSLWRGEQYF. CDR3 coding DNA: TGTGCCAGCAGCTTATGGCGTGGCGAGCAGTACTTC. Full variable domain (rest looked up from reference TRBV5-6 and TRBJ2-7): DAGVTQSPTHLIKTRGQQVTLRCSPKSGHDTVSWYQQALGQGPQFIFQYYEEEERQRGNFPDRFSGHQFPNYSSELNVNALLLGDSALYLCASSLWRGEQYFGPGTRLTVT.

This clonotype was seen more than once but under ten times. The chain joins TRBV7-9 to TRBJ2-5; D possibly corresponds to TRBD2 (6 bases). CDR1 is SEHNR, CDR2 FQNEAQ, per germline (reference sequence). The CDR3 totals 16 residues. V was shortened by 1 base and J by 4 bases, with 16 bases between the two germline ends. CDR3: CASSLVGTGLGETQYF. For the CDR3, the DNA is TGTGCCAGCAGCTTAGTGGGGACTGGCCTCGGAGAGACCCAGTACTTC.

In this sample, this clonotype turned up a few times. This chain uses TRBV9 with TRBJ2-5; tentative D call: TRBD1 (8 bases). V dropped 1 base and J dropped 5 bases, with 15 bases sitting between them. This CDR3 comprises 15 residues. The germline V gene encodes CDR1 SGDLS and CDR2 YYNGEE. CDR3 region: CASSVTGGAWETQYF. In DNA, the CDR3 is TGTGCCAGCAGCGTAACAGGGGGGGCCTGGGAGACCCAGTACTTC.

This clonotype was observed at least ten times. This chain's CDR3 is CASSLGGGRYEQYV. As DNA, the CDR3 is TGCGCCAGCAGCTTGGGCGGGGGGCGGTACGAGCAGTACGTC. The chain combines TRBV5-1 with TRBJ2-7, with 8 bases matching TRBD2. CDR1 and CDR2 from the germline V gene are SGHRS and YFSETQ. This CDR3 region has 14 residues. J lost 4 bases, V lost 0 bases, and 3 bases had no gene match.

In this sample, this clonotype turned up a few times. This chain uses TRBV27 with TRBJ1-1; perhaps TRBD1 as D (5 bases). From germline, CDR1 is MNHEY and CDR2 SMNVEV (reference sequence). Trimming took off 7 bases at V and 3 bases at J, with 12 bases between the two ends. The CDR3 sequence is 13 residues long. Here the CDR3 reads CASNRRGDTEAFF. Here the CDR3 DNA reads TGTGCCAGCAACAGGAGGGGTGACACTGAAGCTTTCTTT.

This clonotype was seen just once. The gene calls are TRBV7-6 and TRBJ2-5; 7 bases match TRBD2. The CDR3 loop spans 16 amino acids. The V gene end was trimmed by 1 base and the J gene end by 1 base; junction bases not matched to a gene: 6. The germline V gene has CDR1 SGHVS and CDR2 FNYEAQ. CDR3 protein: CASSLGQRGPQETQYF. CDR3 in DNA: TGTGCCAGCAGCTTAGGCCAGCGGGGACCCCAAGAGACCCAGTACTTC.

V usage is TRBV5-4 and J usage is TRBJ1-5, with 8 bases lining up with TRBD1. Germline V lookup: CDR1 SGHNT, CDR2 YYREEE (reference sequence). The length of the CDR3 is 14 residues. The J segment lost 3 bases and the V segment lost 4 bases, leaving 3 bases of the junction unmatched. This CDR3 reads CASSRDRNNQPQHF. CDR3 nucleotide sequence: TGTGCCAGCAGCAGGGACAGGAACAATCAGCCCCAGCATTTT.

This clonotype was found a few times. The chain's CDR3 is CASSTQIGYEQYF. The CDR3 nucleotides read TGTGCCAGCAGTACCCAGATCGGCTACGAGCAGTACTTC. The J gene is TRBJ2-7, the V gene TRBV12-3 or TRBV12-4; D ambiguous. Trimming pared 5 bases from V and 3 bases from J, leaving 11 bases between. CDR3 length equals 13 residues.

The table lists this clonotype with many counts. The chain employs TRBV4-3 and TRBJ1-2; 7 nucleotides align to TRBD1. The junction had 8 bases not matched to a gene; V was cut back by 4 bases and J by 6 bases. This CDR3 has 14 residues. In germline, CDR1 is LGHNA, CDR2 YSLEER. CDR3 region: CASSRPGQYDGYTF. As DNA, the CDR3 is TGCGCCAGCAGCCGCCCGGGACAGTATGATGGCTACACCTTC.

The genes are TRBV7-2 and TRBJ2-3; D is uncertain. The CDR3 runs to 15 residues. Per germline, CDR1 SGHTA and CDR2 FQGNSA. V lost 4 bases to trimming and J lost 2 bases, with 13 bases between them. In DNA form, the CDR3 reads TGTGCCAGCAGCTACAGTCTGAGGTCCACAGATACGCAGTATTTT. This sequence encodes CASSYSLRSTDTQYF.

This clonotype came up a few times. The chain joins TRBV4-3 to TRBJ2-4, with 7 bases lining up with TRBD1. The J segment lost 5 bases and the V segment lost 1 base, leaving 14 bases of the junction unmatched. The CDR3 extends over 18 amino acids. Looked up from germline, CDR1 is LGHNA and CDR2 is YSLEER. The CDR3 loop is CASSQAHRGRGNENIQYF. Written as DNA, the CDR3 is TGCGCCAGCAGCCAAGCCCATCGGGGCAGGGGGAACGAAAACATTCAGTACTTC.

There are a few counts of this clonotype. The chain uses TRBV15 and TRBJ1-5, with 7 bases fitting TRBD1. The germline V gene encodes CDR1 LNHNV and CDR2 YYDKDF (reference sequence). The junction had 5 bases not matched to a gene; V was cut back by 5 bases and J by 4 bases. The CDR3 totals 14 residues. CDR3 loop: CATSERQGNQPQHF. Written as DNA, the CDR3 is TGTGCCACCAGCGAGCGACAGGGTAATCAGCCCCAGCATTTT.

The chain is built from TRBV24-1 and TRBJ2-1; tentative D call: TRBD1 (5 bases). In germline, CDR1 is KGHDR, CDR2 SFDVKD. The CDR3 length is 16 residues. The ends were cut back, 4 bases at V and 11 bases at J, with 23 bases in the middle. As DNA, the CDR3 is TGTGCCACCAGTGACCGTCTTGGGGCAGACCAGAGGAAGCAGTTCTTC. Its protein is CATSDRLGADQRKQFF.

At least ten counts were recorded for this clonotype. This chain uses TRBV5-6 with TRBJ2-5; the match to TRBD1 covers 7 bases. The CDR3 is 13 residues long. Germline V gene data show CDR1 as SGHDT and CDR2 as YYEEEE. V lost 4 bases, J lost 5 bases, and 5 bases stayed unmatched. The CDR3: CASSATGWETQYF. CDR3 in DNA: TGTGCCAGCAGCGCGACAGGGTGGGAGACCCAGTACTTC.